The subject of this entry is one T cell receptor beta chain. Its specificity is not known. This entry is derived from a study of beta chain features in type 1 diabetes. Study observations and caveats: Naive, central memory and regulatory TCRB repertoires appeared more similar among patients than healthy donors.

Unmatched junction bases numbered 1, after V lost 5 bases and J lost 1 base. The V gene's germline CDR1 is SGDLS and CDR2 YYNGEE. The CDR3 has 13 amino acids. Expressed TCRB transcripts were sequenced because the isolated RNA had all been reverse transcribed beforehand. Clones were sequenced by immunoSEQ multiplex PCR, and TCRdb holds only the in-frame ones, with some missing. The repertoire consists of roughly 300,000 clones, with approximately 8% occurring once and the leading ten covering 0.44%. Specimen: central memory CD4+ T cells from blood. The source of this sequence is a young woman in good health. This rearrangement joins TRBV9 to TRBJ2-3, with 7 bases aligning to TRBD1. CDR3 sequence reads: CASRGTGTDTQYF. For the CDR3, the DNA is TGTGCCAGCAGGGGGACAGGCACAGATACGCAGTATTTT.